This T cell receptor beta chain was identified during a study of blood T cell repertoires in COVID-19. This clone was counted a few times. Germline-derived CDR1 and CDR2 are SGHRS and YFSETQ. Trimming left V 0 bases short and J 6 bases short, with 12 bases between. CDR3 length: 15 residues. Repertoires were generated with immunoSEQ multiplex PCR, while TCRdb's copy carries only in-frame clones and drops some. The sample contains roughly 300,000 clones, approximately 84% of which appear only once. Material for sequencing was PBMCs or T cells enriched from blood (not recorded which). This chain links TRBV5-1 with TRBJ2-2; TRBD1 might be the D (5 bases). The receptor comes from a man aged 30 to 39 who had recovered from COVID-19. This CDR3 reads CASSLAPTGSGELFF. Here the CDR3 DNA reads TGCGCCAGCAGCTTGGCCCCTACAGGTTCCGGGGAGCTGTTTTTT.